These 21 T cell receptor beta chains originate from one sample sequenced in a study of T cell responses to AZD1222 COVID-19 vaccine. Only in-frame clones appear in the TCRdb table, and some are missing; sequencing was by immunoSEQ multiplex PCR. The sample carries about 79,000 clones, approximately 90% recorded once. Sequencing used peripheral blood, obtained on day 0 of MenACWY control vaccination. These receptors were obtained from an adult in good health.

The chain combines TRBV7-8 with TRBJ1-5, with D unresolved. Germline lookup yields CDR1 SGHVS and CDR2 FQNEAQ. Trimming cost V 2 bases and J 1 base, with 3 bases left between them. This CDR3 spans 13 amino acids. CDR3 in DNA: TGTGCCAGCAGCTTACAGAGCAATCAGCCCCAGCATTTT. It specifies CASSLQSNQPQHF.

In its sample, this clone was seen once. The V gene is TRBV2, the J gene TRBJ2-2; 9 nucleotides line up with TRBD1. The CDR3 loop spans 17 amino acids. Trimming cost V 6 bases and J 7 bases; bases outside gene matches: 15. The germline CDR1 and CDR2 sequences are SNHLY and FYNNEI. CDR3 residues: CASSPIRDRVTGGELFF. In DNA form, the CDR3 reads TGTGCCAGCAGCCCTATCCGGGACAGGGTAACAGGCGGGGAGCTGTTTTTT.

The chain links TRBV15 to TRBJ2-1; possible D gene TRBD2, 6 bases. This CDR3 comprises 14 residues. Germline V gives CDR1 LNHNV, CDR2 YYDKDF (reference sequence). V lost 2 bases and J lost 6, with 11 bases in between. In DNA, the CDR3 is TGTGCCACCAGCAGAACCCAGACTAGCAATGAGCAGTTCTTC. Translation gives CATSRTQTSNEQFF.

V is TRBV19 and J is TRBJ1-1; D remains unclear. Germline loops: CDR1 LNHDA, CDR2 SQIVND (reference sequence). The CDR3 covers 12 residues. Trimming took off 6 bases at V and 6 bases at J, with 11 bases between the two ends. The CDR3 DNA is TGTGCCAGTAGGACTGGAGGGTCTGAAGCTTTCTTT. The encoded protein is CASRTGGSEAFF.

The chain couples TRBV5-1 to TRBJ2-1; maybe TRBD2 (5 bases). Per germline, CDR1 SGHRS and CDR2 YFSETQ. Trimming pared 0 bases from V and 6 bases from J, leaving 13 bases between. This CDR3 region has 15 residues. The CDR3 DNA sequence: TGCGCCAGCAGCTTGGCACTAGACGGGGTCAATGAGCAGTTCTTC. The encoded protein is CASSLALDGVNEQFF. Filled out from reference TRBV5-1 and TRBJ2-1, the complete variable domain reads KAGVTQTPRYLIKTRGQQVTLSCSPISGHRSVSWYQQTPGQGLQFLFEYFSETQRNKGNFPGRFSGRQFSNSRSEMNVSTLELGDSALYLCASSLALDGVNEQFFGPGTRLTVL.

The gene calls are TRBV27 and TRBJ1-2; D is possibly TRBD1 (5 bases). There are 14 residues in the CDR3. The germline V and J ends were trimmed by 2 bases and 8 bases, with 15 bases remaining between them. Germline loops: CDR1 MNHEY, CDR2 SMNVEV (reference sequence). The CDR3 loop is CASSLVRGGGGYTF. In nucleotides, the CDR3 is TGTGCCAGCAGTTTAGTACGGGGCGGGGGGGGCTACACCTTC.

This rearrangement joins TRBV3-1 (or the pseudogene TRBV3-2) to TRBJ2-5; D possibly corresponds to TRBD1 (7 bases). The V end was cut by 0 bases, the J end by 3 bases, with 26 bases between. Germline CDR1 is LGHDT and CDR2 is YNNKEL (reference sequence). The CDR3 totals 20 residues. CDR3 nucleotide sequence: TGTGCCAGCAGCCAAGATTCTGGCGCCCTGACATCAGGGGGGAAAGAGACCCAGTACTTC. This sequence encodes CASSQDSGALTSGGKETQYF.

This chain uses TRBV5-6 with TRBJ1-2, with D tentatively TRBD1 (6 bases). V lost 0 bases and J lost 5, with 11 bases in between. The CDR3 covers 14 residues. Germline CDR1 reads SGHDT; CDR2 reads YYEEEE. This CDR3 reads CASSLEGVEYGYTF. The DNA of the CDR3 is TGTGCCAGCAGCTTGGAGGGGGTAGAGTATGGCTACACCTTC.

The J gene is TRBJ1-3, the V gene TRBV7-9; the D is unclear. The CDR3 spans 15 residues. V was shortened by 6 bases and J by 0 bases, with 12 bases between the two germline ends. The V gene's germline CDR1 is SEHNR and CDR2 FQNEAQ (reference sequence). CDR3 nucleotide sequence: TGTGCCAGCAGTTATCGCGGGATCTCTGGAAACACCATATATTTT. This sequence encodes CASSYRGISGNTIYF.

The V call is TRBV9, the J call TRBJ1-2; D is possibly TRBD1 (6 bases). The germline V gene has CDR1 SGDLS and CDR2 YYNGEE. The CDR3 extends over 15 amino acids. Trimming removed 0 bases at V and 2 bases at J, with 11 bases between. The CDR3 DNA is TGTGCCAGCAGCGTAGAGGAGGGGACAAACTATGGCTACACCTTC. The encoded protein is CASSVEEGTNYGYTF. The variable domain in full, with the rest retrieved from reference TRBV9 and TRBJ1-2, is DSGVTQTPKHLITATGQRVTLRCSPRSGDLSVYWYQQSLDQGLQFLIQYYNGEERAKGNILERFSAQQFPDLHSELNLSSLELGDSALYFCASSVEEGTNYGYTFGSGTRLTVV.

The chain is built from TRBV12-5 and TRBJ2-1, with TRBD2 matching 14 bases. With V trimmed by 5 bases and J by 6 bases, 3 bases remained unmatched. CDR1 is LGHNT, CDR2 FRNRAP, per germline. This CDR3 is built from 15 residues. This chain's CDR3 is CASGLGTSGSNEQFF. CDR3 sequence (DNA): TGTGCTAGTGGTCTAGGGACTAGCGGGAGCAATGAGCAGTTCTTC.

The V and J genes are TRBV7-8 and TRBJ1-5; D ambiguous. Germline V gives CDR1 SGHVS, CDR2 FQNEAQ. Trimming removed 5 bases at V and 7 bases at J, with 9 bases between. CDR3 length: 12 residues. CDR3 DNA: TGTGCCAGCAGCCAACAAAACCAGCCCCAGCATTTT. Its protein is CASSQQNQPQHF.

The chain uses TRBV15 and TRBJ1-5; D perhaps matches TRBD1 (6 bases). The CDR3 runs 15 residues. Germline CDR1 LNHNV, CDR2 YYDKDF (reference sequence). V lost 3 bases and J lost 2, with 11 bases in between. Here the CDR3 reads CATSRTKGGNQPQHF. CDR3 nucleotides: TGTGCCACCAGCAGGACCAAGGGGGGCAATCAGCCCCAGCATTTT.

This clone was counted a single time. The chain couples TRBV18 to TRBJ2-1; 7 bases match TRBD1. Losses at the gene ends were 6 bases for V and 2 bases for J; bases not matched to a gene: 13. CDR3 size: 17 residues. Looked up from germline, CDR1 is KGHSH and CDR2 is LQKENI. The CDR3 bases are TGTGCCAGCTCTCCCGGACAGGACACTACCCCCTACAATGAGCAGTTCTTC. The encoded protein is CASSPGQDTTPYNEQFF.

The gene calls are TRBV19 and TRBJ2-2; D is possibly TRBD2 (5 bases). Germline CDR1 LNHDA, CDR2 SQIVND (reference sequence). The CDR3 covers 15 residues. V gave up 4 bases and J gave up 3 bases, with 12 bases separating them. The CDR3 bases are TGTGCCAGTAGTAGTTGGACGGACTACACCGGGGAGCTGTTTTTT. It codes for CASSSWTDYTGELFF.

The chain carries TRBV2 and TRBJ1-6; no firm D call. With 6 bases removed from V and 7 bases from J, the gap between germline ends came to 7 bases. This CDR3 is built from 12 residues. From germline, CDR1 is SNHLY and CDR2 FYNNEI. In DNA, the CDR3 is TGTGCCAGCAGCCCAGAGAATTCACCCCTCCACTTT. Protein sequence: CASSPENSPLHF. The full variable domain, its missing parts supplied by reference TRBV2 and TRBJ1-6, is EPEVTQTPSHQVTQMGQEVILRCVPISNHLYFYWYRQILGQKVEFLVSFYNNEISEKSEIFDDQFSVERPDGSNFTLKIRSTKLEDSAMYFCASSPENSPLHFGNGTRLTVT.

This clone was counted once. The chain joins TRBV28 to TRBJ2-7; TRBD1 is a possible D gene (6 bases). The CDR3 runs to 14 residues. Trimming removed 7 bases from V and 2 bases from J, with 15 bases in between. Germline values: CDR1 MDHEN, CDR2 SYDVKM. CDR3 residues: CASNPSTGPYEQYF. In DNA form, the CDR3 reads TGTGCCAGCAACCCATCGACAGGACCCTACGAGCAGTACTTC.

The chain uses TRBV30 and TRBJ2-7; TRBD1 matches 7 bases. The ends lost 6 bases at V and 3 bases at J; junction bases unmatched: 5. Germline-derived CDR1 and CDR2 are GTSNPN and SVGIG (reference sequence). The CDR3 consists of 12 residues. The chain's CDR3 is CACTAGGYEQYF. In DNA form, the CDR3 reads TGTGCCTGTACGGCAGGGGGCTACGAGCAGTACTTC.

This sequence joins TRBV19 and TRBJ1-5, with D unresolved. The CDR3 spans 17 residues. The germline gives CDR1 LNHDA, CDR2 SQIVND (reference sequence). V gave up 7 bases and J gave up 0 bases, with 19 bases separating them. CDR3: CASTRRSSSDSNQPQHF. The CDR3 bases are TGTGCCAGTACCCGAAGGAGCAGTAGCGATAGCAATCAGCCCCAGCATTTT.

CDR3 coding DNA: TGTGCCAGCAGCCCCGGCGGTAGGGAATCGTCTGCACCCCTCCACTTT. As protein: CASSPGGRESSAPLHF. The chain joins TRBV7-6 to TRBJ1-6, with D unresolved. V lost 5 bases to trimming and J lost 11 bases, with 22 bases between them. Germline CDR1 SGHVS, CDR2 FNYEAQ. The CDR3 spans 16 residues.

The chain links TRBV12-3 or TRBV12-4 to TRBJ2-1, with no clear D. The V and J ends lost 7 bases and 8 bases respectively, with 15 bases between them. The CDR3 totals 13 residues. DNA for the CDR3: TGTGCCAGCACCCTCCGAGGCCGATATGAGCAGTTCTTC. This translates into CASTLRGRYEQFF.